The next 12 T cell receptor beta chains were all read from a single sample in a study of OX40 agonist ivuxolimab in advanced cancers. Library generation was performed with the immunoSEQ multiplex PCR assay. The source is immuneACCESS, and TCRdb retained only in-frame sequences with V and J called. Part of the clones is not carried over; for the studies checked, unresolved V genes explain less than half of this, and the remainder is unexplained. The sample yields 77,000 or so clones; 92% were counted once. The leading ten clones occupy approximately 9.9% of the sample. The specimen comprised CD4+ or CD8+ T cells sorted from blood, sampled in a trial of the OX40 agonist ivuxolimab. The source is an adult with an advanced solid tumor such as melanoma, head and neck, liver or kidney cancer.

The chain recombines TRBV19 with TRBJ2-1, with TRBD2 as a possible D gene (6 bases). From germline, CDR1 is LNHDA and CDR2 SQIVND (reference sequence). Trimming removed 10 bases at V and 0 bases at J, with 19 bases between. The CDR3 sequence is 16 residues long. The chain's CDR3 is CATNLVGGSSYNEQFF. The CDR3 nucleotides are TGTGCCACTAATCTCGTGGGGGGAAGCTCCTACAATGAGCAGTTCTTC.

This clone was counted between two and nine times. The chain links TRBV19 to TRBJ2-7; D remains ambiguous. Germline V gene sequence: CDR1 LNHDA, CDR2 SQIVND (reference sequence). This CDR3 is built from 13 residues. Trimming stripped 9 bases from V and 1 base from J, with 13 bases between. This CDR3 is CASSSGYSYEQYF. CDR3 DNA: TGTGCCAGCTCGTCGGGCTATTCCTACGAGCAGTACTTC. The full variable domain, in which reference TRBV19 and TRBJ2-7 provide the parts outside the CDR3, is DGGITQSPKYLFRKEGQNVTLSCEQNLNHDAMYWYRQDPGQGLRLIYYSQIVNDFQKGDIAEGYSVSREKKESFPLTVTSAQKNPTAFYLCASSSGYSYEQYFGPGTRLTVT.

The V gene is TRBV12-5, the J gene TRBJ2-1, with 8 bases that match TRBD2. The CDR3 loop spans 15 amino acids. The germline CDR1 and CDR2 sequences are LGHNT and FRNRAP. The V segment lost 2 bases and the J segment 3 bases; nucleotides outside the gene matches: 3. CDR3 DNA sequence: TGTGCTAGTGGTTTGAACGGGGGGGTCTACAATGAGCAGTTCTTC. It is translated as CASGLNGGVYNEQFF.

CDR3 sequence (DNA): TGTGCCAGCAGCGATAGGGTACTGAATGAAGCTTTCTTT. Amino acids: CASSDRVLNEAFF. The rearrangement uses TRBV7-6 and TRBJ1-1; D is unresolved. V was clipped by 5 bases and J by 7 bases, with 14 bases between them. CDR1 and CDR2 (germline): SGHVS, FNYEAQ. The CDR3 consists of 13 residues.

J is TRBJ2-2 and V is TRBV11-3, with TRBD1 identical over 7 bases. CDR1 SGHNT and CDR2 YENEEA come from the germline V gene. The V segment lost 3 bases and the J segment 4 bases; nucleotides outside the gene matches: 5. CDR3 size: 15 residues. CDR3 nucleotide sequence: TGTGCCAGCAGCTTCCACAGGGGCGGCACCGGGGAGCTGTTTTTT. This codes for CASSFHRGGTGELFF.

This chain links TRBV7-2 with TRBJ2-1, with 8 positions matching TRBD2. V shed 1 base and J 8 bases; nucleotides not matched to a gene: 10. CDR1 and CDR2 from the germline V gene are SGHTA and FQGNSA. The CDR3 sequence is 16 residues long. The DNA for the CDR3 is TGTGCCAGCAGCTTAGTTACGGGACTAGAGGGGGATGAGCAGTTCTTC. Its translation is CASSLVTGLEGDEQFF. The variable domain in full, with the rest retrieved from reference TRBV7-2 and TRBJ2-1, is GAGVSQSPSNKVTEKGKDVELRCDPISGHTALYWYRQSLGQGLEFLIYFQGNSAPDKSGLPSDRFSAERTGGSVSTLTIQRTQQEDSAVYLCASSLVTGLEGDEQFFGPGTRLTVL.

The chain links TRBV7-9 to TRBJ2-7, with D maybe TRBD2 (7 bases). CDR1 is SEHNR, CDR2 FQNEAQ, per germline (reference sequence). CDR3 length: 15 amino acids. Trimming removed 3 bases from V and 2 bases from J, with 14 bases in between. The CDR3 loop is CASSLKGGPTYEQYF. As DNA, the CDR3 is TGTGCCAGCAGCTTGAAGGGGGGGCCCACCTACGAGCAGTACTTC.

The chain employs TRBV13 and TRBJ2-1, with D maybe TRBD1 (5 bases). Between the trimmed V and J ends, which lost 5 bases and 7 bases, there was a span of 21 bases. The CDR3 has 16 amino acids. CDR1 and CDR2 from the germline V gene are PRHDT and FYEKMQ (reference sequence). CDR3 nucleotide sequence: TGTGCCAGCAGCCTCAAGGGGTGGGGCCTCGGGAATGAGCAGTTCTTC. Protein product: CASSLKGWGLGNEQFF.

V usage is TRBV2 and J usage is TRBJ1-2; no definite D call. This CDR3 region has 14 residues. Germline assignment: CDR1 SNHLY and CDR2 FYNNEI. The V gene lost 2 bases and the J gene lost 1 base, with 8 bases spanning the gap. The CDR3 DNA follows: TGTGCCAGCAGTGAATTTCCGGGTAACTATGGCTACACCTTC. This translates into CASSEFPGNYGYTF.

The V call is TRBV4-3, the J call TRBJ2-1; D is undetermined. Trimming stripped 0 bases from V and 12 bases from J, with 18 bases between. CDR3 length equals 15 residues. The germline gives CDR1 LGHNA, CDR2 YSLEER. The CDR3 here is CASSQDQEPRGGQFF. For the CDR3, the DNA is TGCGCCAGCAGCCAAGATCAGGAGCCCCGCGGCGGGCAGTTCTTC.

The chain employs TRBV7-3 and TRBJ2-6; 9 bases align to TRBD2. Trimming cost V 5 bases and J 0 bases; bases outside gene matches: 11. The germline gives CDR1 SGHTA, CDR2 FQGTGA. The CDR3 has 19 residues. The DNA for the CDR3 is TGTGCCAGCAGCGCCGGCGGGGGGGACCTCAGCTCTGGGGCCAACGTCCTGACTTTC. Its translation is CASSAGGGDLSSGANVLTF.

The chain carries TRBV5-6 and TRBJ1-2, with a weak D call TRBD1 (5 bases). V lost 0 bases and J 7 bases, leaving 19 bases between the germline ends. From germline, CDR1 is SGHDT and CDR2 YYEEEE. The CDR3 contains 16 residues. In DNA, the CDR3 is TGTGCCAGCAGCTTGGGCAATGAGGGACGGAAGATTGGCTACACCTTC. It is translated as CASSLGNEGRKIGYTF.